Listed here are 14 T cell receptor beta chains from one sample, sequenced in a study of metastatic and nonmetastatic thyroid tumors. TCRdb reanalyzed the PCR reads with MiXCR. The data contain some 29,000 clones, roughly 17% of them singletons. Prior to thyroid surgery, none of the patients had received any treatment. The specimen was blood. The receptors here all came from a female donor with papillary thyroid cancer or a benign thyroid nodule (not recorded which). Some clones in this sample may be carry-over from other donors' samples.

At least ten counts were recorded for this clone. One end of the junction does not line up with germline, which may come from a read error. This sequence joins TRBV7-9 and TRBJ2-7, with 13 bases lining up with TRBD2. CDR1 SEHNR and CDR2 FQNEAQ come from the germline V gene (reference sequence). This CDR3 region has 18 residues. Written as DNA, the CDR3 is TGTGCCAGCAGCTGGACTAGCGGGAGCCTACCCCCCTCCTACGAGCAGCACTTC. This encodes CASSWTSGSLPPSYEQHF.

At least ten counts were recorded for this clone. This rearrangement joins TRBV19 to TRBJ2-5; no definite D call. Germline loops: CDR1 LNHDA, CDR2 SQIVND (reference sequence). This CDR3 is built from 13 residues. V lost 5 bases and J lost 4, with 11 bases in between. CDR3 coding DNA: TGTGCCAGTAGTCTACCCCCAGGAGAGACCCAGTACTTC. This sequence encodes CASSLPPGETQYF.

This clone occurred once. V usage is TRBV13 and J usage is TRBJ2-7; 9 bases match TRBD2. The V gene end was trimmed by 4 bases and the J gene end by 1 base; junction bases not matched to a gene: 11. The CDR3 is made up of 17 amino acids. The V gene's germline CDR1 is PRHDT and CDR2 FYEKMQ (reference sequence). The CDR3 DNA reads as TGTGCCAGCAGCTCACGGGCCGGACTAGCGCAGTCCTACGAGCAGTACTTC. Amino acid sequence: CASSSRAGLAQSYEQYF.

Only a few counts were recorded for this clone. The rearrangement links TRBV28 to TRBJ1-2; D perhaps matches TRBD1 (5 bases). Trimming stripped 3 bases from V and 6 bases from J, with 17 bases between. This CDR3 spans 15 amino acids. Germline V gives CDR1 MDHEN, CDR2 SYDVKM. DNA of the CDR3: TGTGCCAGCAGTTTTGGAGCTTTAATCAGGGATGGCTACACCTTC. It is translated as CASSFGALIRDGYTF.

This clone was seen repeatedly, ten times or more. The gene calls are TRBV4-2 and TRBJ2-1; a weak D match, TRBD2 (6 bases). In germline, CDR1 is LGHNA, CDR2 YNFKEQ. With 0 bases removed from V and 0 bases from J, the gap between germline ends came to 9 bases. This CDR3 contains 16 residues. The CDR3, as DNA: TGTGCCAGCAGCCAAGATTTAGCGGCCTCCTACAATGAGCAGTTCTTC. Its translation is CASSQDLAASYNEQFF.

This clone has a count of ten or more. As DNA, the CDR3 is TGCAGTGGGGTGGCTAGCGGGAGATTGGAGACCCAGTACTTC. Translating it yields CSGVASGRLETQYF. The chain uses TRBV20-1 and TRBJ2-5, with 10 nucleotides matching TRBD2. Germline CDR1 and CDR2: DFQATT and SNEGSKA (reference sequence). The trim removed 7 bases at V and 5 bases at J, leaving 10 bases unmatched. CDR3 length: 14 residues.

The rearrangement links TRBV6-2 or TRBV6-3 to TRBJ1-1; unclear D gene. The length of the CDR3 is 11 residues. The ends were cut back, 6 bases at V and 3 bases at J, with 5 bases in the middle. The germline V gene encodes CDR1 MNHEY and CDR2 SVGEGT. As DNA, the CDR3 is TGTGCCAGCAGCCGGGACACTGAAGCTTTCTTT. Protein: CASSRDTEAFF.

This clone has a count of ten or more. J is TRBJ2-7 and V is TRBV28; D call uncertain. CDR3 length: 14 amino acids. Trimming pared 5 bases from V and 0 bases from J, leaving 11 bases between. Germline V CDR1 and CDR2: MDHEN, SYDVKM. The CDR3 DNA reads TGTGCCAGCAGTACCGCAGAAATCTCCTACGAGCAGTACTTC. Residues: CASSTAEISYEQYF.

The chain employs TRBV6-4 and TRBJ2-3; 8 bases line up with TRBD2. The V and J ends lost 7 bases and 0 bases, in that order; junction bases with no gene match: 6. The CDR3 is 15 amino acids. Germline V gene data show CDR1 as MRHNA and CDR2 as SNTAGT. This CDR3 reads CASIEASGSTDTQYF. The CDR3 DNA sequence: TGTGCCAGCATTGAGGCTAGCGGGAGCACAGATACGCAGTATTTT.

This clone occurred a few times. The gene calls are TRBV10-3 and TRBJ1-2, with D uncertain. The V end lost 4 bases, the J end lost 8 bases, and 14 bases lay between the germline ends. Looked up from germline, CDR1 is ENHRY and CDR2 is SYGVKD. The CDR3 spans 13 residues. CDR3 region: CAISVDLAGGYTF. CDR3 coding DNA: TGTGCCATCAGTGTAGACCTGGCGGGGGGCTACACCTTC.

This clone was recorded at least ten times. V gene TRBV2 combines with J gene TRBJ1-5; the D is unclear. Trimming left V 2 bases short and J 6 bases short, with 14 bases between. The CDR3 spans 15 residues. Germline assignment: CDR1 SNHLY and CDR2 FYNNEI. The CDR3 coding sequence is TGTGCCAGCAGTGAATGGTTGGGAACCAGTCAGCCCCAGCATTTT. Translated, it gives CASSEWLGTSQPQHF.

This clone has at least ten counts. A much larger clone lies a single base off, so this may be a read error. The chain has TRBV7-9 and TRBJ2-7; TRBD1 agrees at 10 bases. CDR3 length: 12 residues. Germline assignment: CDR1 SEHNR and CDR2 FQNEAQ (reference sequence). The ends lost 7 bases at V and 6 bases at J; junction bases unmatched: 3. CDR3 coding DNA: TGTGCCAGCATGTGGACAGGGGGCGAGCAGTACTTC. Protein sequence: CASMWTGGEQYF. The entire variable domain, with the rest obtained from reference TRBV7-9 and TRBJ2-7, is as follows: DTGVSQNPRHKITKRGQNVTFRCDPISEHNRLYWYRQTLGQGPEFLTYFQNEAQLEKSRLLSDRFSAERPKGSFSTLEIQRTEQGDSAMYLCASMWTGGEQYFGPGTRLTVT.

V and J are TRBV7-9 and TRBJ2-7; the D is unclear. Germline-derived CDR1 and CDR2 are SEHNR and FQNEAQ (reference sequence). Trimming shortened V by 5 bases and J by 7 bases, and 18 bases separated the two germline ends. The CDR3 contains 14 residues. The CDR3 region has the DNA TGTGCCAGCAGCCCGAGCGCCACGCGATTGGAGCAGTACTTC. Encoded protein: CASSPSATRLEQYF.

The chain joins TRBV27 to TRBJ1-5; 7 bases are shared with TRBD1. Per germline, CDR1 MNHEY and CDR2 SMNVEV (reference sequence). This CDR3 is built from 15 residues. V lost 4 bases to trimming and J lost 0 bases; unmatched junction nucleotides: 3. CDR3 region: CASSWGTDSNQPQHF. In DNA, the CDR3 is TGTGCCAGCAGTTGGGGGACAGATAGCAATCAGCCCCAGCATTTT.